The 16 T cell receptor beta chains below all came from one sample that was sequenced in a study of Ad26.COV2.S vaccination and SARS-CoV-2 variants. Sample treatment: 15 to 20 received Ad26.COV2.S at low or high dose, single or two shots; several received placebo; per-sample allocation not given. Sampling took place 63 days after the first vaccine or placebo injection. Repertoires were generated with immunoSEQ multiplex PCR, while TCRdb's copy carries only in-frame clones and drops some. The data show about 350,000 clones, about 89% seen once. The sample in question was peripheral blood, obtained in a trial of Ad26.COV2.S vaccine versus placebo. These receptors all come from a person aged 18-65 years who received the Ad26.COV2.S COVID-19 vaccine or a placebo.

The V call is TRBV10-3, the J call TRBJ2-7; 7 bases match TRBD1. V lost 4 bases, J lost 5 bases, and 5 bases stayed unmatched. This CDR3 region has 13 residues. Germline V gene sequence: CDR1 ENHRY, CDR2 SYGVKD. CDR3 loop: CAISVDRLDEQYF. The CDR3 DNA reads as TGTGCCATCAGTGTGGACAGGCTGGACGAGCAGTACTTC.

CDR3 bases: TGCGCCAGCAGCCAGATCTCCGGGACAGGGCCTAGGCATGAGCAGTTCTTC. Amino acids: CASSQISGTGPRHEQFF. The chain couples TRBV4-1 to TRBJ2-1; 9 bases agree with TRBD1. The CDR3 totals 17 residues. The germline CDR1 and CDR2 sequences are MGHRA and YSYEKL. J gave up 8 bases and V 3 bases, and 14 bases lay outside the gene matches.

This clone came up once. J is TRBJ1-4 and V is TRBV12-3 or TRBV12-4; D remains unclear. This CDR3 is 13 amino acids long. The V gene lost 3 bases and the J gene lost 7 bases, with 9 bases spanning the gap. The CDR3 DNA reads as TGTGCCAGCAGTTTTTCCTGGAGTGAAAAACTGTTTTTT. Encoded protein: CASSFSWSEKLFF.

The CDR3 sequence: CASGLGTANSPLHF. CDR3 DNA sequence: TGTGCCAGCGGTTTAGGGACAGCAAATTCACCCCTCCACTTT. The chain employs TRBV7-8 and TRBJ1-6; 7 bases agree with TRBD1. V shed 8 bases and J 7 bases; nucleotides not matched to a gene: 8. The length of the CDR3 is 14 residues. CDR1 and CDR2 (germline): SGHVS, FQNEAQ.

The chain uses TRBV25-1 and TRBJ2-7, with D maybe TRBD1 (5 bases). CDR1 and CDR2 (germline): MGHDK, SYGVNS. The CDR3 has 13 amino acids. V gave up 1 base and J gave up 6 bases, with 10 bases separating them. The CDR3 bases are TGTGCCAGCAGTGAATCAGGGTCGGGCGAGCAGTACTTC. As protein: CASSESGSGEQYF.

The chain links TRBV14 to TRBJ2-3; 9 positions match TRBD2. In germline, CDR1 is SGHDN, CDR2 FVKESK. This CDR3 has 15 residues. The junction had 11 bases not matched to a gene; V was cut back by 6 bases and J by 7 bases. CDR3 protein: CASRRGQRGVNTQYF. DNA for the CDR3: TGTGCCAGCAGAAGAGGACAGCGGGGGGTCAATACGCAGTATTTT.

J is TRBJ2-1 and V is TRBV20-1; 8 bases match TRBD2. The germline V gene has CDR1 DFQATT and CDR2 SNEGSKA (reference sequence). After removal of 3 bases from V and 7 bases from J, the junction contained 11 bases not matched to a gene. The CDR3 sequence is 15 residues long. CDR3: CSASLSSGSRNEQFF. The CDR3 DNA follows: TGCAGTGCTAGTCTGTCCAGCGGGAGTCGGAATGAGCAGTTCTTC.

The rearrangement uses TRBV28 and TRBJ1-1, with 7 bases fitting TRBD1. Germline-derived CDR1 and CDR2 are MDHEN and SYDVKM. V shed 7 bases and J 4 bases; nucleotides not matched to a gene: 12. CDR3 length equals 15 residues. The CDR3 DNA reads as TGTGCCAGCAAGATAGGGGGCGCGGCCAGCACTGAAGCTTTCTTT. This gives the protein CASKIGGAASTEAFF. The full variable domain, completed using reference TRBV28 and TRBJ1-1, is DVKVTQSSRYLVKRTGEKVFLECVQDMDHENMFWYRQDPGLGLRLIYFSYDVKMKEKGDIPEGYSVSREKKERFSLILESASTNQTSMYLCASKIGGAASTEAFFGQGTRLTVV.

The chain employs TRBV12-3 or TRBV12-4 and TRBJ2-7; D call uncertain. There are 12 residues in the CDR3. V shed 2 bases and J shed 6 bases, with 8 bases lying between them. DNA of the CDR3: TGTGCCAGCAGTTTAAACGGTCTCGAGCAGTACTTC. It codes for CASSLNGLEQYF.

The V call is TRBV11-3, the J call TRBJ2-1; perhaps D is TRBD1 or TRBD2 (7 bases each). Germline V gives CDR1 SGHNT, CDR2 YENEEA. V lost 8 bases and J 4 bases, leaving 12 bases between the germline ends. This CDR3 is built from 13 residues. CDR3 amino acids: CASERDRYNEQFF. The CDR3 nucleotides read TGTGCCAGCGAGCGGGACAGATACAATGAGCAGTTCTTC.

This clone was seen more than once but under ten times. The chain couples TRBV27 to TRBJ1-2; the D is unclear. V lost 6 bases and J 2 bases, leaving 7 bases between the germline ends. This CDR3 contains 12 residues. From germline, CDR1 is MNHEY and CDR2 SMNVEV (reference sequence). CDR3 sequence: CASRWGNYGYTF. The CDR3 region has the DNA TGTGCCAGCAGATGGGGAAACTATGGCTACACCTTC.

V is TRBV19 and J is TRBJ1-5; D is unclear. The germline V and J ends were trimmed by 3 bases and 3 bases, with 9 bases remaining between them. Germline assignment: CDR1 LNHDA and CDR2 SQIVND (reference sequence). The CDR3 is 14 amino acids. The CDR3 loop reads CASSMLDPNQPQHF. The CDR3, as DNA: TGTGCCAGTAGTATGCTGGACCCCAATCAGCCCCAGCATTTT.

The chain joins TRBV28 to TRBJ2-7; D is uncertain. The V end lost 0 bases, the J end lost 4 bases, and 10 bases lay between the germline ends. The CDR3 sequence is 14 residues long. CDR1 is MDHEN, CDR2 SYDVKM, per germline. The CDR3 nucleotides are TGTGCCAGCAGTTTATGGGTTAGTTCTTACGAGCAGTACTTC. The encoded protein is CASSLWVSSYEQYF.

This chain connects TRBV28 to TRBJ2-5, with TRBD2 identical over 7 bases. V gave up 6 bases and J gave up 7 bases; unmatched junction bases: 11. This CDR3 is built from 14 residues. Germline lookup yields CDR1 MDHEN and CDR2 SYDVKM. This CDR3 is CASRGAGRAGTQYF. The CDR3 nucleotides are TGTGCCAGCAGGGGAGCGGGGAGGGCCGGGACCCAGTACTTC.

This sequence joins TRBV15 and TRBJ2-3; D perhaps matches TRBD1 (6 bases). Germline CDR1 LNHNV, CDR2 YYDKDF (reference sequence). The V gene lost 1 base and the J gene lost 1 base, with 9 bases spanning the gap. The CDR3 is 15 residues long. As DNA, the CDR3 is TGTGCCACCAGCAGAGCGGCAGGGGGCACAGATACGCAGTATTTT. Amino acids: CATSRAAGGTDTQYF.

The chain combines TRBV19 with TRBJ2-1, with D maybe TRBD1 (6 bases). The CDR3 spans 16 residues. Trimming pared 3 bases from V and 3 bases from J, leaving 15 bases between. Germline CDR1 and CDR2: LNHDA and SQIVND (reference sequence). As DNA, the CDR3 is TGTGCCAGTAGTATTTATGCAGGGGTCGGCTACAATGAGCAGTTCTTC. Amino acids: CASSIYAGVGYNEQFF.